One sample yielded the 10 T cell receptor beta chains listed below, sequenced in a study of blood T cell repertoires in COVID-19 (dated by TCRdb to about 2020). Library preparation employed the immunoSEQ multiplex PCR assay. TCRdb carries this immuneACCESS record with in-frame sequences only. Its versions omit some clonotypes, under half of them owing to an unresolved V gene in the studies checked, with the rest unexplained. The sample records hundreds of thousands of clones, roughly 86% of which are singletons. Over 8.5% of the sample rests with the top ten. The sample was peripheral blood. The receptor set was obtained from a young woman with COVID-19, enrolled during active disease.

V is TRBV7-8 and J is TRBJ2-1; 13 bases fit TRBD2. From germline, CDR1 is SGHVS and CDR2 FQNEAQ. The CDR3 has 16 amino acids. The trim removed 5 bases at V and 6 bases at J, leaving 7 bases unmatched. The CDR3 DNA is TGTGCCAGCAGCCTTATCACTAGCGGGGGGGCCAATGAGCAGTTCTTC. This translates into CASSLITSGGANEQFF.

The V gene is TRBV28, the J gene TRBJ1-5; a weak D match, TRBD1 (6 bases). The CDR3 extends over 12 amino acids. Germline V gene sequence: CDR1 MDHEN, CDR2 SYDVKM. The CDR3 protein is CATGIRGQPQHF. CDR3 nucleotide sequence: TGTGCGACCGGAATCAGGGGCCAGCCCCAGCATTTT.

The rearrangement links TRBV5-6 to TRBJ1-4, with a tentative D call TRBD1 (6 bases). This CDR3 has 16 amino acids. Germline CDR1 reads SGHDT; CDR2 reads YYEEEE. With 3 bases removed from V and 8 bases from J, the gap between germline ends came to 20 bases. CDR3 bases: TGTGCCAGCAGCTCGCGGATGGACAGATACGGGGAAAAACTGTTTTTT. This translates into CASSSRMDRYGEKLFF.

The V gene is TRBV9, the J gene TRBJ1-5; D gene unclear. V lost 0 bases and J 9 bases, leaving 13 bases between the germline ends. This CDR3 contains 14 residues. Germline CDR1 SGDLS, CDR2 YYNGEE. CDR3 sequence (DNA): TGTGCCAGCAGCGTAGGAGAGAGGAGGCGGCCCCAGCATTTT. This codes for CASSVGERRRPQHF.

The chain joins TRBV7-9 to TRBJ1-5, with no clear D. V lost 5 bases and J lost 4, with 12 bases in between. Germline CDR1 reads SEHNR; CDR2 reads FQNEAQ (reference sequence). The CDR3 spans 14 residues. The CDR3 region is CASSHGSQNQPQHF. DNA of the CDR3: TGTGCCAGCAGCCACGGGTCCCAAAATCAGCCCCAGCATTTT.

V gene TRBV10-3 combines with J gene TRBJ2-7; TRBD1 is a possible D gene (6 bases). Germline assignment: CDR1 ENHRY and CDR2 SYGVKD. V was cut by 2 bases and J by 12 bases, with 14 bases left in between. The CDR3 has 12 amino acids. The CDR3 nucleotides read TGTGCCATCAGTGAGAGGTTAGGGGGTGGGTACTTC. Translating it yields CAISERLGGGYF.

This chain uses TRBV4-1 with TRBJ2-7; 9 nucleotides agree with TRBD1. The CDR3 length is 15 residues. Trimming took 4 bases from V and 5 from J; bases not matched to a gene: 9. Per the germline V gene, CDR1 is MGHRA and CDR2 is YSYEKL. CDR3 sequence (DNA): TGCGCCAGCAGCCGCCCCGGGACAGGGTTTGACGAGCAGTACTTC. Residues: CASSRPGTGFDEQYF.

The rearrangement uses TRBV18 and TRBJ1-3; D is undetermined. CDR1 and CDR2 from the germline V gene are KGHSH and LQKENI. CDR3 size: 15 residues. The V end was cut by 5 bases, the J end by 0 bases, with 11 bases between. The CDR3 sequence: CASSTSGSSGNTIYF. The CDR3 DNA sequence: TGTGCCAGCTCAACCAGCGGGAGCTCTGGAAACACCATATATTTT.

The V call is TRBV25-1, the J call TRBJ1-4; 9 nucleotides line up with TRBD1. Germline assignment: CDR1 MGHDK and CDR2 SYGVNS. The CDR3 runs to 15 residues. The V gene end was trimmed by 4 bases and the J gene end by 5 bases; junction bases not matched to a gene: 5. As DNA, the CDR3 is TGTGCCAGCAGTGCCCCCGGGACAGGGAATGAAAAACTGTTTTTT. Translation gives CASSAPGTGNEKLFF.

The J gene is TRBJ1-2, the V gene TRBV29-1; maybe TRBD1 (6 bases). CDR3 length: 12 amino acids. The ends were cut back, 4 bases at V and 2 bases at J, with 8 bases in the middle. Germline CDR1 and CDR2: SQVTM and ANQGSEA. CDR3 sequence reads: CSVGQANYGYTF. CDR3 nucleotides: TGCAGCGTTGGACAGGCAAACTATGGCTACACCTTC.